This TCR beta chain was obtained from a study of T cell responses to AZD1222 COVID-19 vaccine. Points from the study as a whole: Only a handful of AZD1222 recipients, more than 5 in all, had baseline seropositivity. Dominant CD4 TCR responses targeted spike regions 160-218 and 743-854.

Clones were read by immunoSEQ multiplex PCR, and TCRdb kept only the in-frame ones, dropping some. The sample carries about 79,000 clones, roughly 87% recorded once. CDR1 and CDR2 (germline): SGHNT, YENEEA. The V and J ends lost 2 bases and 4 bases, in that order; junction bases with no gene match: 9. There are 17 residues in the CDR3. For this clone: Its antigen is undetermined.

The sequence came from an adult who received the AZD1222 COVID-19 vaccine. The J gene is TRBJ2-1, the V gene TRBV11-3, with 9 bases lining up with TRBD2. Sequenced material: peripheral blood, taken 28 days after the second AZD1222 dose. The CDR3 DNA reads TGTGCCAGCAGCTTATTTGGGTTTAGCGGGGGATACAATGAGCAGTTCTTC. It codes for CASSLFGFSGGYNEQFF.